This entry lists 3 T cell receptor beta chains sequenced from one sample in a study of shared clonotypes between healthy human individuals (dated by TCRdb to about 2020). The receptor library was made with the immunoSEQ multiplex PCR assay. Drawn from immuneACCESS, this table holds only the in-frame rearrangements with V and J called that TCRdb kept. Clones are partly lost; checked studies trace under half to an unresolved V gene and leave the rest unexplained. Recorded for this sample are about 2 million clones; about 95% of them occurred a single time. The ten biggest clones cover around 1.1% of the sample. CD8 naive samples were obtained by positive selection for CCR7 among CD45RO-negative cells, yielding a CD45RA+CCR7+ population from which TemRA cells were excluded. Material: naive CD8+ T cells sorted from blood. The cell subset or site tag for this specimen amounts to: CD45RA+CCR7+. These receptors all stem from a man aged 18 to 35 in good health.

The chain links TRBV4-3 to TRBJ1-2; a possible D gene is TRBD1 (6 bases). The V gene's germline CDR1 is LGHNA and CDR2 YSLEER. The length of the CDR3 is 15 residues. V was clipped by 0 bases and J by 3 bases, with 11 bases between them. The CDR3, as DNA: TGCGCCAGCAGCCAAGAACGGGGGGCATACTATGGCTACACCTTC. Its translation is CASSQERGAYYGYTF.

The V and J genes are TRBV2 and TRBJ2-5; D remains unclear. V gave up 5 bases and J gave up 5 bases, with 15 bases separating them. Looked up from germline, CDR1 is SNHLY and CDR2 is FYNNEI. There are 14 residues in the CDR3. As DNA, the CDR3 is TGTGCCAGCAGTTATGAGTCGTACACGGAGACCCAGTACTTC. Translating it yields CASSYESYTETQYF.

The table lists this clone with a count of one. This chain connects TRBV27 to TRBJ1-1; D possibly corresponds to TRBD1 (5 bases). In germline, CDR1 is MNHEY, CDR2 SMNVEV (reference sequence). The V end lost 3 bases, the J end lost 3 bases, and 11 bases lay between the germline ends. This CDR3 is 14 amino acids long. CDR3 coding DNA: TGTGCCAGCAGTTTGTACGGGGCCGACACTGAAGCTTTCTTT. Amino acids: CASSLYGADTEAFF.